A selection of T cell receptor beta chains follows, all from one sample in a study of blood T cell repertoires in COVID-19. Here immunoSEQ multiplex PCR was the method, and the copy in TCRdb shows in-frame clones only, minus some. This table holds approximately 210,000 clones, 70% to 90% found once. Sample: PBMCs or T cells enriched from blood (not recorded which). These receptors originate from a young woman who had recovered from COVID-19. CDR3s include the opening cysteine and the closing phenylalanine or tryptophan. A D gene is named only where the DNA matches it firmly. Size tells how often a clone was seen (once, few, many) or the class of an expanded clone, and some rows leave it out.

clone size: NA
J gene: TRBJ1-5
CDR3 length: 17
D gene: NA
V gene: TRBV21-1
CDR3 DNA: TGTGCCAGCAGCAAAGCGATCCGGGACAGGGGCAATCAGCCCCAGCATTTT
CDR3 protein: CASSKAIRDRGNQPQHF

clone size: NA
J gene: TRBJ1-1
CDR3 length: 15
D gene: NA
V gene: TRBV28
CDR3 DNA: TGTGCCAGCACCTCCATGGGGGGGGTGAGCACTGAAGCTTTCTTT
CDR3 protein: CASTSMGGVSTEAFF

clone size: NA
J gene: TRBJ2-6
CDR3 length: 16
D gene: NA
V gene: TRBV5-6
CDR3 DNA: TGTGCCAGCAGCTTGGGCCAGCGTTCTGGGGCCAACGTCCTGACTTTC
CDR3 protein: CASSLGQRSGANVLTF

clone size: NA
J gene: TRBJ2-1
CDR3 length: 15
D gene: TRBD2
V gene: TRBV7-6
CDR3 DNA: TGTGCCAGCAGCTTAACAGCGGGGGGGAGAACTGAGCAGTTCTTC
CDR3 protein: CASSLTAGGRTEQFF

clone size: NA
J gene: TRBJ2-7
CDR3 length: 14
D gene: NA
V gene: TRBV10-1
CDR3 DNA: TGCGCCAGCAGCCCAGGACAAGGCCAGGTCGAGCAGTACTTC
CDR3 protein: CASSPGQGQVEQYF

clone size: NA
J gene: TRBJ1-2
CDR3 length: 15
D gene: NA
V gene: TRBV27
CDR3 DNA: TGTGCCAGCAGTTTATACGGGGAGATGAACTATGGCTACACCTTC
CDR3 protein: CASSLYGEMNYGYTF

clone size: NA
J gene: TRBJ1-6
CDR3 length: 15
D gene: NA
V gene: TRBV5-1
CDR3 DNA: TGCGCCAGCAGCTTGTCAGGCCTCTATAATTCACCCCTCCACTTT
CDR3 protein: CASSLSGLYNSPLHF

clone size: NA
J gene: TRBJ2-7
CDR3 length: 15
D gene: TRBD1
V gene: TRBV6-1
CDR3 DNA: TGTGCCAGCAGTGAAATAGGGAAGGGGGCGGACGAGCAGTACTTC
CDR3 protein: CASSEIGKGADEQYF

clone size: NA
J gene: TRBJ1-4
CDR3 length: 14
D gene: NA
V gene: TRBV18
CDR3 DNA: TGTGCCAGCTCACCATCATCCAGGGAGGGAAAACTGTTTTTT
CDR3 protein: CASSPSSREGKLFF

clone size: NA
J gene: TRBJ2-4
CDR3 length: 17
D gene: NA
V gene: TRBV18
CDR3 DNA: TGTGCCAGCTCACCGCCACCACTGCGGGCCCCCAAAAACATTCAGTACTTC
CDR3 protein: CASSPPPLRAPKNIQYF

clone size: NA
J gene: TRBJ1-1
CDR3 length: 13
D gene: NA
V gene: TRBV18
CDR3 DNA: TGTGCCAGCTCACCAGGAGAGAACACTGAAGCTTTCTTT
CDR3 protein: CASSPGENTEAFF

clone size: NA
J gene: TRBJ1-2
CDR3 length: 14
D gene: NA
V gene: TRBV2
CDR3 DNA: TGTGCCAGCAGCCTAGCCGGTCCTAACTATGGCTACACCTTC
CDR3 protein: CASSLAGPNYGYTF

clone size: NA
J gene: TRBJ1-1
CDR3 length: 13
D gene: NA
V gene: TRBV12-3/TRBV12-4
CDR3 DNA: TGTGCCAGCAGGGTTCCGGGGGTAGTTGAAGCTTTCTTT
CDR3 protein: CASRVPGVVEAFF

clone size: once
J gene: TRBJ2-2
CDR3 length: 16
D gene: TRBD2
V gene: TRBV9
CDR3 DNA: TGTGCCAGCAGCGTTTCGAGCGGGGGGAACTTCTGGGAGCTGTTTTTT
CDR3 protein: CASSVSSGGNFWELFF

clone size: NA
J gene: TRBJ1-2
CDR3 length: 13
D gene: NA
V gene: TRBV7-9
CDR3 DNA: TGTGCCAGCAGCTTACCCCAAGGCAGGGACTACACCTTC
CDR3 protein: CASSLPQGRDYTF

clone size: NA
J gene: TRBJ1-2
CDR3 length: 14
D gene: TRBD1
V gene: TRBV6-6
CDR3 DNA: TGTGCCAGCAGTTACGGGACAGCCCTCTATGGCTACACCTTC
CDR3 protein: CASSYGTALYGYTF

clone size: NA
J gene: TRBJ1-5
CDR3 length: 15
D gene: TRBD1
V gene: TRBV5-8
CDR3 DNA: TGTGCCAGCAGCCCGGGGACAGCTCCCAATCAGCCCCAGCATTTT
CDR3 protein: CASSPGTAPNQPQHF

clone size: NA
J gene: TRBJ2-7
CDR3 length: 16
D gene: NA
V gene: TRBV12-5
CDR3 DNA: TGTGCTAGTGGTCTGGGCAGGGAAAGGACGACAACCGACCAGTACTTC
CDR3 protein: CASGLGRERTTTDQYF

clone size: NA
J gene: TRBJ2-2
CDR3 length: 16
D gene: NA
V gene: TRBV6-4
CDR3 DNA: TGTGCCAGCAGTGACTCGTGGGGACAGAACACCGGGGAGCTGTTTTTT
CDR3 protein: CASSDSWGQNTGELFF

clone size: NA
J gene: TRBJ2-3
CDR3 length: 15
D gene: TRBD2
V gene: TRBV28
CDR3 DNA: TGTGCCAGCCGATTTCGACTAGCGGGCTCAGATACGCAGTATTTT
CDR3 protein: CASRFRLAGSDTQYF

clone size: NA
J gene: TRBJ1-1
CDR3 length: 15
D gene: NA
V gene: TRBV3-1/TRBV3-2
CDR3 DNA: TGTGCCAGCAGCCAACGATCCCTACCGAACACTGAAGCTTTCTTT
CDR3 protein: CASSQRSLPNTEAFF

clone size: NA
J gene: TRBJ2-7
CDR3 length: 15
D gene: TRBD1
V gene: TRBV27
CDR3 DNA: TGTGCCAGCAGTCTCGACCGGGACAGACCCTACGAGCAGTACTTC
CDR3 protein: CASSLDRDRPYEQYF